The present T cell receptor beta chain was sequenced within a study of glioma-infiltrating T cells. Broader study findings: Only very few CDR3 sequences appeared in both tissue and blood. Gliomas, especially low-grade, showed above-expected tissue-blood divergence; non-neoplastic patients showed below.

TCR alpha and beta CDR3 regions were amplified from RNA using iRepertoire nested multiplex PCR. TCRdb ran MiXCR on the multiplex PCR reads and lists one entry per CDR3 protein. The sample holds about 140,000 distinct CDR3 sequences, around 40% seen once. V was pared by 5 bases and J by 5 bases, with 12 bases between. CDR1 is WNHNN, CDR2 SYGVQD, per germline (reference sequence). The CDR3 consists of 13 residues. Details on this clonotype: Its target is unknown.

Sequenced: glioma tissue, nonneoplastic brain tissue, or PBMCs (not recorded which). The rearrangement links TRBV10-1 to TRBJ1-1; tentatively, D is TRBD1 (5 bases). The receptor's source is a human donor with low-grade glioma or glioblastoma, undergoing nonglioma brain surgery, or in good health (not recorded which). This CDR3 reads CASSSRERTEAFF. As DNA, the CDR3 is TGCGCCAGCAGTTCCAGGGAGAGGACTGAAGCTTTCTTT.